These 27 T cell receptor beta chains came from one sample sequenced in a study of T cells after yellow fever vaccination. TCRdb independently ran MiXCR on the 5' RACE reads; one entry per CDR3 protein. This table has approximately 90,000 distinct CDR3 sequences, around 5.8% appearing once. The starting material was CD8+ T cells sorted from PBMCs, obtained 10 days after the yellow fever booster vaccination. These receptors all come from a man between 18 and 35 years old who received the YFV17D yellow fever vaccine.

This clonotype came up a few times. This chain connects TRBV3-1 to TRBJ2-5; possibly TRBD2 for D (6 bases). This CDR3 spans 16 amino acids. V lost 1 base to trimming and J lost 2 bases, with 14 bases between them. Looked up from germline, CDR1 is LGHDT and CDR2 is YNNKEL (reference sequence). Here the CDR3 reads CASSQGSGGAQETQYF. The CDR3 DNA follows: TGTGCCAGCAGCCAAGGTTCAGGCGGGGCACAAGAGACCCAGTACTTC.

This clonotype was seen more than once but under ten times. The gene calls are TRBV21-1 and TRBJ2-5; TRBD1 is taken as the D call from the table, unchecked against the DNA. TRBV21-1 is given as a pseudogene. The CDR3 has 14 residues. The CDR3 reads CASSKTGQQETQYF. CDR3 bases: TGTGCCAGCAGCAAGACAGGTCAACAAGAGACCCAGTACTTC.

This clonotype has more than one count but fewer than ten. The CDR3 sequence is CASSLGIGSSYNSPLHF. The CDR3 DNA sequence: TGTGCCAGCAGTTTAGGTATAGGTAGCTCCTATAATTCACCCCTCCACTTT. The chain recombines TRBV28 with TRBJ1-6; D ambiguous. Trimming took off 2 bases at V and 0 bases at J, with 11 bases between the two ends. CDR3 length equals 17 residues. CDR1 and CDR2 (germline): MDHEN, SYDVKM.

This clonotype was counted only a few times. Here the CDR3 DNA reads TGCGCCAGCAGCCAAGGTCCTAGCGGGGGGGCCGTCGTCTACGAGCAGTACTTC. Its protein is CASSQGPSGGAVVYEQYF. The gene calls are TRBV4-1 and TRBJ2-7; 12 positions agree with TRBD2. Germline CDR1 is MGHRA and CDR2 is YSYEKL. The CDR3 has 18 residues. Trimming took 1 base from V and 3 from J; bases not matched to a gene: 10.

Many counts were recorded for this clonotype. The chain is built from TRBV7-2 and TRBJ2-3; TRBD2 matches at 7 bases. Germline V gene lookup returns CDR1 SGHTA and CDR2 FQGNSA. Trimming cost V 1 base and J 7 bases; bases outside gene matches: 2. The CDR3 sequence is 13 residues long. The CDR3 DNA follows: TGTGCCAGCAGCTTAGGGGGGGGGAATACGCAGTATTTT. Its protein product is CASSLGGGNTQYF.

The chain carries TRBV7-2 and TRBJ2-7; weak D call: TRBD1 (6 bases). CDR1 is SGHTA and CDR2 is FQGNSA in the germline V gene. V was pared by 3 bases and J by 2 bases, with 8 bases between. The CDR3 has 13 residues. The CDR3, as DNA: TGTGCCAGCAGCTTCAGGGGACCCTACGAGCAGTACTTC. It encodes CASSFRGPYEQYF.

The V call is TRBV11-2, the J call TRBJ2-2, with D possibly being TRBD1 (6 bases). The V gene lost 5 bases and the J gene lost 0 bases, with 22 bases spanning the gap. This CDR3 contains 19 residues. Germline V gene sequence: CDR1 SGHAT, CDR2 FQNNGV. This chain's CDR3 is CASSPPRTAFNANTGELFF. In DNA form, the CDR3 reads TGTGCCAGCAGCCCACCTCGGACAGCCTTTAACGCGAACACCGGGGAGCTGTTTTTT.

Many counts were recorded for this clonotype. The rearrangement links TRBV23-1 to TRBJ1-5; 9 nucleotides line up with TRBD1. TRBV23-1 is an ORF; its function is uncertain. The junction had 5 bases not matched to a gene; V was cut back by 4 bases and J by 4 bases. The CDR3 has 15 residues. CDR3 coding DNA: TGCGCCAGCAGTCGTACAGGGGGCTCGAATCAGCCCCAGCATTTT. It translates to CASSRTGGSNQPQHF.

The CDR3 sequence is CASSLTGQTEAFF. In DNA, the CDR3 is TGTGCCAGCAGTTTAACAGGGCAGACTGAAGCTTTCTTT. The rearrangement links TRBV12-3 or TRBV12-4 to TRBJ1-1; TRBD1 is a possible D gene (6 bases). Trimming took 2 bases from V and 5 from J, leaving 9 bases between them. CDR3 length: 13 residues.

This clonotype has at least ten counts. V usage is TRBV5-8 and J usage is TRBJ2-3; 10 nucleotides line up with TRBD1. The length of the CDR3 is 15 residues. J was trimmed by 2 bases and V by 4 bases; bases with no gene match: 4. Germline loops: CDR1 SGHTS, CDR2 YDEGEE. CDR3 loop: CASSRGQGPTDTQYF. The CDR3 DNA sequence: TGTGCCAGCAGCCGGGGACAGGGGCCCACAGATACGCAGTATTTT.

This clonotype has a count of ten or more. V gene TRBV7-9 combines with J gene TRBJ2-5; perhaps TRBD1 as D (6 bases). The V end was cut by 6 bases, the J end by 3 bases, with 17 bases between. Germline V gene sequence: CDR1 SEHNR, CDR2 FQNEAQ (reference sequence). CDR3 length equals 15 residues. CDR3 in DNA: TGTGCCAGCAGTCACGCAGGGGCCCCCGAAGAGACCCAGTACTTC. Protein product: CASSHAGAPEETQYF. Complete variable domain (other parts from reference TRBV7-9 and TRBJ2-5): DTGVSQNPRHKITKRGQNVTFRCDPISEHNRLYWYRQTLGQGPEFLTYFQNEAQLEKSRLLSDRFSAERPKGSFSTLEIQRTEQGDSAMYLCASSHAGAPEETQYFGPGTRLLVL.

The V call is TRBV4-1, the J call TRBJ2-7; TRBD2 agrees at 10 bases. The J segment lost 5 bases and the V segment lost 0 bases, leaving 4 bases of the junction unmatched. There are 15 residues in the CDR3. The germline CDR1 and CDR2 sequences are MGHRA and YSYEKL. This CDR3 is CASSQDPGLANEQYF. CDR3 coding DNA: TGCGCCAGCAGCCAAGATCCGGGACTAGCGAACGAGCAGTACTTC.

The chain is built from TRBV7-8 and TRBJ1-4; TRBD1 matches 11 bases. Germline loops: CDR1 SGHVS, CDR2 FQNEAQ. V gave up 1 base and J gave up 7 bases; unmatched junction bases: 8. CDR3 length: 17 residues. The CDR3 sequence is CASSLGGTGGGGEKLFF. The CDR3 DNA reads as TGTGCCAGCAGCTTAGGTGGGACAGGGGGAGGAGGTGAAAAACTGTTTTTT.

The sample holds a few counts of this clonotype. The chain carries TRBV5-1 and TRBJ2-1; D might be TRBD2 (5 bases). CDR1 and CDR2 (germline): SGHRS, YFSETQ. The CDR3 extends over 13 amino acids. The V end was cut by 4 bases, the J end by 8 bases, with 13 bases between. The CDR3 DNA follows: TGCGCCAGCAGCCGGGCCGGAGGCTATGAGCAGTTCTTC. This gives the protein CASSRAGGYEQFF. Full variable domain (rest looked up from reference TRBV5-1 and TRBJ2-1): KAGVTQTPRYLIKTRGQQVTLSCSPISGHRSVSWYQQTPGQGLQFLFEYFSETQRNKGNFPGRFSGRQFSNSRSEMNVSTLELGDSALYLCASSRAGGYEQFFGPGTRLTVL.

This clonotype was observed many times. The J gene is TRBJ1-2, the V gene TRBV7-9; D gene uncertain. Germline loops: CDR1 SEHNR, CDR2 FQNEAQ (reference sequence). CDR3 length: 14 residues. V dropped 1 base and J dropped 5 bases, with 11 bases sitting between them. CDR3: CASSLGAGLYGYTF. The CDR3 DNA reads TGTGCCAGCAGCTTAGGGGCGGGGTTATATGGCTACACCTTC.

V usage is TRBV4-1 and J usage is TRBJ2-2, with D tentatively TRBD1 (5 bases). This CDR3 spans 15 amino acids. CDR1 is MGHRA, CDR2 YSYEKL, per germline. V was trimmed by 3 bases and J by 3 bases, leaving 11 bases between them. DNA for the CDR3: TGCGCCAGCAGCCAGGGCAGGGATTACACCGGGGAGCTGTTTTTT. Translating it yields CASSQGRDYTGELFF.

The CDR3 spells CASTYVLQETQYF. In DNA, the CDR3 is TGTGCCAGCACCTACGTGCTCCAAGAGACCCAGTACTTC. The V call is TRBV7-2, the J call TRBJ2-5; no definite D call. The CDR3 runs to 13 residues. Looked up from germline, CDR1 is SGHTA and CDR2 is FQGNSA. V lost 7 bases, J lost 1 base, and 10 bases lay in between.

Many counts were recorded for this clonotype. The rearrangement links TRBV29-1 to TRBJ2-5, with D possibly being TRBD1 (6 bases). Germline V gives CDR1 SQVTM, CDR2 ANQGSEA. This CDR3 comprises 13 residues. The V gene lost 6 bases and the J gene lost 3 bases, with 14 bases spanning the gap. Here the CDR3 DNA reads TGCAGCGTCGACTGGACAGTAGAAGAGACCCAGTACTTC. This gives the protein CSVDWTVEETQYF.

CDR3 amino acids: CASSYQGNTEAFF. The CDR3 DNA sequence: TGTGCCAGCAGTTACCAGGGGAACACTGAAGCTTTCTTT. The rearrangement uses TRBV6-5 and TRBJ1-1, with D possibly matching TRBD1 (5 bases). The CDR3 sequence is 13 residues long. In germline, CDR1 is MNHEY, CDR2 SVGAGI. Trimming cost V 2 bases and J 1 base, with 5 bases left between them.

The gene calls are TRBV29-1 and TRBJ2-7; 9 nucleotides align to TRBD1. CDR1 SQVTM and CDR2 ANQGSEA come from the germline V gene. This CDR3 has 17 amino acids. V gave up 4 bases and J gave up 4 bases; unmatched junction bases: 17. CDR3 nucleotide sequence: TGCAGCGTTGGACAGGGGGTGGCCCAGAGCCCATCATACGAGCAGTACTTC. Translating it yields CSVGQGVAQSPSYEQYF.

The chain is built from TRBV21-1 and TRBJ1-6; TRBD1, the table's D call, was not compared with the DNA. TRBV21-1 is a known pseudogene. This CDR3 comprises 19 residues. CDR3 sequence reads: CAIQGRDFQDMSIDSPLHF. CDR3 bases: TGTGCCATACAGGGCAGGGACTTTCAAGACATGAGCATTGATTCACCCCTCCACTTT.

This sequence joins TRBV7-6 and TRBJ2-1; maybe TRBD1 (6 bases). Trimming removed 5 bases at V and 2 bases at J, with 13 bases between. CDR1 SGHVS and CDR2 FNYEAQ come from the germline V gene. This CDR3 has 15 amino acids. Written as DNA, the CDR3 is TGTGCCAGCAGCGTGAAGGACAGCACCTACAATGAGCAGTTCTTC. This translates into CASSVKDSTYNEQFF.

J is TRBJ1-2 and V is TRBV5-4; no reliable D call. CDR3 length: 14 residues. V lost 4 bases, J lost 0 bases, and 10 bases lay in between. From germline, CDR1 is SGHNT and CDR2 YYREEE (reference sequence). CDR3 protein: CASSPQEANYGYTF. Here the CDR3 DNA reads TGTGCCAGCAGCCCCCAGGAGGCTAACTATGGCTACACCTTC.

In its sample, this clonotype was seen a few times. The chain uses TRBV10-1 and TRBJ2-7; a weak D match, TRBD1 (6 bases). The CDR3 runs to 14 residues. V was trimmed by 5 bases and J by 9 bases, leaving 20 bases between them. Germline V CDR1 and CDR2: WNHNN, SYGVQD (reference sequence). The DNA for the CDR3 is TGCGCCAGCAGTTTACATCTACAGGGTTCCGGGCAGTACTTC. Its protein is CASSLHLQGSGQYF.

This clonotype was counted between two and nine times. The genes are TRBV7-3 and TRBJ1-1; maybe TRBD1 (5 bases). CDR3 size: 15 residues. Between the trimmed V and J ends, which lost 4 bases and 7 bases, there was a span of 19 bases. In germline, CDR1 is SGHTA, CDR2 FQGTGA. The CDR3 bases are TGTGCCAGCAGCTCGGCGCCAGGGTTGGGCGGTGAAGCTTTCTTT. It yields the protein CASSSAPGLGGEAFF.

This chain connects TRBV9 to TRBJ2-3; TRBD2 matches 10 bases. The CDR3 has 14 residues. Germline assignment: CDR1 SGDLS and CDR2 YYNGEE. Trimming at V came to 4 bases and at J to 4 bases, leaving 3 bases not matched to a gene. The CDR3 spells CASSPSGGPDTQYF. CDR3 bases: TGTGCCAGCAGCCCTAGCGGGGGCCCAGATACGCAGTATTTT.

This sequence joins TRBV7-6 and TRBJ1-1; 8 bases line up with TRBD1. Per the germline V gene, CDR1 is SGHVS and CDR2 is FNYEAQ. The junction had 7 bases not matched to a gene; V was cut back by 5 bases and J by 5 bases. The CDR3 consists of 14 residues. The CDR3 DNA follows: TGTGCCAGCAGCCAAGGACAGGGATGGACTGAAGCTTTCTTT. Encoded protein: CASSQGQGWTEAFF.